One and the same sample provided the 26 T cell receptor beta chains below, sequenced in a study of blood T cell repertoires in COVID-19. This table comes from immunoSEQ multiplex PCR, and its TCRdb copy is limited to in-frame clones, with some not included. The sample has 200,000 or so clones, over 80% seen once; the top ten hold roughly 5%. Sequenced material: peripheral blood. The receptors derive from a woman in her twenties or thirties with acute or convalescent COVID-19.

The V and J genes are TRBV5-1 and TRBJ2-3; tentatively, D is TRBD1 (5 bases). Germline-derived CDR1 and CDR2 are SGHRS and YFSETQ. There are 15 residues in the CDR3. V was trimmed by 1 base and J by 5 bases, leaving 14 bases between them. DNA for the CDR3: TGCGCCAGCAGCTTGCGTGGGGTTAGGGGAGATACGCAGTATTTT. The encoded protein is CASSLRGVRGDTQYF.

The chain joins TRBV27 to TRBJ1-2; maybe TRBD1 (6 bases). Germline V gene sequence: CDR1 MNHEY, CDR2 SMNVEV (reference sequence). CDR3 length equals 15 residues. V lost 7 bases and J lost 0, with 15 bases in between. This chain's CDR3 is CASMGTTEANYGYTF. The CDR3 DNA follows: TGTGCCAGCATGGGGACAACCGAAGCTAACTATGGCTACACCTTC.

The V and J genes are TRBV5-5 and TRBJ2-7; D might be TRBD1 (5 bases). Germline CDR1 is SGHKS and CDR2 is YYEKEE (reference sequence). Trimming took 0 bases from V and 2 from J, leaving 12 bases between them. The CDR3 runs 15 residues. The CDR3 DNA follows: TGTGCCAGCAGCTTGGAGGCGACAGAACCCTACGAGCAGTACTTC. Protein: CASSLEATEPYEQYF.

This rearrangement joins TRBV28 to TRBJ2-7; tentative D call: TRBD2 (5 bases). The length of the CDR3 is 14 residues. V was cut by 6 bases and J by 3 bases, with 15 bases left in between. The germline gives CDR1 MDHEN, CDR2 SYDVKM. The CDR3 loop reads CASSYPSGIYEQYF. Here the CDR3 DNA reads TGTGCCAGCAGCTACCCCAGCGGAATCTACGAGCAGTACTTC.

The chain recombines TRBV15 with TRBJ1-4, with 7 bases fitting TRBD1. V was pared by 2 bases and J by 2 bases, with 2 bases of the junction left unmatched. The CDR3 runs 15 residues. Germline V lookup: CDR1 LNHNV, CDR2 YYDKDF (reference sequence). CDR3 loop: CATSRNRGTNEKLFF. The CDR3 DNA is TGTGCCACCAGCAGAAACAGGGGTACTAATGAAAAACTGTTTTTT.

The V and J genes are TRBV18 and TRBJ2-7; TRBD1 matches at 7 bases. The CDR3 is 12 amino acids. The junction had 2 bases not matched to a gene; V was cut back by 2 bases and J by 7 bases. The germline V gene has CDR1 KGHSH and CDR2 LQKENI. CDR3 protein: CASSPTGAEQYF. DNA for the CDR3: TGTGCCAGCTCACCAACAGGGGCTGAGCAGTACTTC.

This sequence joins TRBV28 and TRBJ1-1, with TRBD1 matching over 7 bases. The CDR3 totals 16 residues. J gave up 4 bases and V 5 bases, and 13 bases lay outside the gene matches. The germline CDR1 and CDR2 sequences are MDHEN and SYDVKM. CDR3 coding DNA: TGTGCCAGCAGTCCACAGACAGGGACTGGGCGCACTGAAGCTTTCTTT. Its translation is CASSPQTGTGRTEAFF.

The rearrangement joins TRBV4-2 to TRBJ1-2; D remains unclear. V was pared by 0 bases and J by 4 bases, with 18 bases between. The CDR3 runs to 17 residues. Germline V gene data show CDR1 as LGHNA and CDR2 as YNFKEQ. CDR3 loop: CASSQDRPSPSLYGYTF. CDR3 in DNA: TGTGCCAGCAGCCAAGACAGGCCCTCCCCTAGCCTCTATGGCTACACCTTC.

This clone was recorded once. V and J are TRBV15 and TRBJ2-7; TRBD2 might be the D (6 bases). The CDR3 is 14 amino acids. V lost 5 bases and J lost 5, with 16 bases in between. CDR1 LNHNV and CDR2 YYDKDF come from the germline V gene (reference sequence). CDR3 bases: TGTGCCACCAGCGGGGGTCTAGCGAACGACGAGCAGTACTTC. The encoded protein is CATSGGLANDEQYF.

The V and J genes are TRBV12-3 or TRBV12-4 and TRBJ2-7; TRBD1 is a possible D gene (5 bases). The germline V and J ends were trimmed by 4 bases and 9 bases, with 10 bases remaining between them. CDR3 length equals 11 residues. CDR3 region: CASSWGGGQYF. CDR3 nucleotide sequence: TGTGCCAGCAGTTGGGGCGGCGGGCAGTACTTC.

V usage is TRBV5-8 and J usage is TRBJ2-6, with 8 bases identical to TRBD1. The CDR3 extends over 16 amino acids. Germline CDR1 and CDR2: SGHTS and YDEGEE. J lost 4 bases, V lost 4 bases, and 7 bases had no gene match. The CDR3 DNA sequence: TGTGCCAGCAGCGGGGGCAGGGGGCCCGGGGCCAACGTCCTGACTTTC. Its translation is CASSGGRGPGANVLTF.

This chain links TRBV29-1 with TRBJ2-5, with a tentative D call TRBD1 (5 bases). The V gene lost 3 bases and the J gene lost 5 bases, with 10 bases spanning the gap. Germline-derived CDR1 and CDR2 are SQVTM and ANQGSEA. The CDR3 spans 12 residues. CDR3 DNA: TGCAGCGTTGATAGGGGATCGGAGACCCAGTACTTC. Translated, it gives CSVDRGSETQYF.

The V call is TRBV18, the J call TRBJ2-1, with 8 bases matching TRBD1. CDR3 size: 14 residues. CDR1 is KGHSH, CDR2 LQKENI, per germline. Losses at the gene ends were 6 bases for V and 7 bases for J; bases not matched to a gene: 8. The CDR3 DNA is TGTGCCAGCTCTCCAGGACAGGGATTTAATGAGCAGTTCTTC. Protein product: CASSPGQGFNEQFF.

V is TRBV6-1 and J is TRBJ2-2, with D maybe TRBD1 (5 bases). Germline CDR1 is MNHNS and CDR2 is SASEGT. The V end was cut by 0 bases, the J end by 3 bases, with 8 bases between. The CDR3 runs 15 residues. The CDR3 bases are TGTGCCAGCAGTGAAGCGGGCAGGGACACCGGGGAGCTGTTTTTT. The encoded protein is CASSEAGRDTGELFF.

CDR3 sequence: CASSVAPGSGNTIYF. In DNA, the CDR3 is TGTGCCAGCAGCGTAGCCCCCGGGTCTGGAAACACCATATATTTT. The chain carries TRBV9 and TRBJ1-3; D is unclear. With 0 bases removed from V and 1 base from J, the gap between germline ends came to 8 bases. This CDR3 region has 15 residues. The germline V gene encodes CDR1 SGDLS and CDR2 YYNGEE.

In DNA, the CDR3 is TGCGCCAGCAGCGAGGCCTTCCGGGAGACCCAGTACTTC. Protein: CASSEAFRETQYF. The genes are TRBV5-1 and TRBJ2-5; D unresolved. The CDR3 spans 13 residues. Trimming removed 4 bases at V and 5 bases at J, with 12 bases between. Looked up from germline, CDR1 is SGHRS and CDR2 is YFSETQ.

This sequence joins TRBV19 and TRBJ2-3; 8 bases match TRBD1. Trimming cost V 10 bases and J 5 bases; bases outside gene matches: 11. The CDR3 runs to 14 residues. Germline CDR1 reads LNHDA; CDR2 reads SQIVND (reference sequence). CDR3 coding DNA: TGTGCCACCAAAGGACGTGACAGGGGAGATACGCAGTATTTT. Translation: CATKGRDRGDTQYF.

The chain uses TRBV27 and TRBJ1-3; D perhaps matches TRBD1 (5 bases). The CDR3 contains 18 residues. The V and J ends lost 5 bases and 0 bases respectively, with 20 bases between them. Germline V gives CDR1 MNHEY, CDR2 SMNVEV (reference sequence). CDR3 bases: TGTGCCAGCAGTCCCGTTTCAGCAAGGGGAGGCTCTGGAAACACCATATATTTT. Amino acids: CASSPVSARGGSGNTIYF.

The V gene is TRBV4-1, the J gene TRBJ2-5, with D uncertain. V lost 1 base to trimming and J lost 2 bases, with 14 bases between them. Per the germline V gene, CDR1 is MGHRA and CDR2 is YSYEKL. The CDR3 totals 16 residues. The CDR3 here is CASSQGEASGQETQYF. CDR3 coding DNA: TGCGCCAGCAGCCAAGGAGAGGCCTCCGGGCAAGAGACCCAGTACTTC.

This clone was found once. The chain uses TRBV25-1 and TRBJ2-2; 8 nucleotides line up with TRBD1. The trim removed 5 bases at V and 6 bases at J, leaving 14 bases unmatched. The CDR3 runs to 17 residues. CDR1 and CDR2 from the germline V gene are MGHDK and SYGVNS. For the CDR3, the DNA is TGTGCCAGCAGTAGGCAGGACGACAGGGGCGCGTCCGGGGAGCTGTTTTTT. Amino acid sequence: CASSRQDDRGASGELFF.

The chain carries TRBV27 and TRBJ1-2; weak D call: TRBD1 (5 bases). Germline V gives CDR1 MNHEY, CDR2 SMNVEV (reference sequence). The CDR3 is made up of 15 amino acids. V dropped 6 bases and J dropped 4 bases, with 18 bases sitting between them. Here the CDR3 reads CASSQNPTGPYGYTF. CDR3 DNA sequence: TGTGCCAGCAGCCAGAACCCCACAGGACCCTATGGCTACACCTTC.

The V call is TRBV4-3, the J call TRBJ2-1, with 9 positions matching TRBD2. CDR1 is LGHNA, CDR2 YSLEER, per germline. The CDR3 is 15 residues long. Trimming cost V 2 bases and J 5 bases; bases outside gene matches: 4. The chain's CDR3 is CASSQWLAGNNEQFF. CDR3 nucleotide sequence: TGCGCCAGCAGCCAATGGCTAGCGGGAAACAATGAGCAGTTCTTC.

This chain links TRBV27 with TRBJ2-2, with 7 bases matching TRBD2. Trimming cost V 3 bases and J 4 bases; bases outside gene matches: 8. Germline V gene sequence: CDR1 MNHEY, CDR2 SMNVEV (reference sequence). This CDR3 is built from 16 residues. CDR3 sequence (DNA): TGTGCCAGCAGTTTCTGGCGGGAGCGGGGCACCGGGGAGCTGTTTTTT. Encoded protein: CASSFWRERGTGELFF.

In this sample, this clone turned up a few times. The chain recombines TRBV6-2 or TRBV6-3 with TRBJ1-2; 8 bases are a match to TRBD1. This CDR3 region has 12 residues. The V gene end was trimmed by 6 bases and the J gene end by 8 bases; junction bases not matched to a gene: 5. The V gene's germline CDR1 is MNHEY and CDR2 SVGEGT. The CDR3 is CASSQGAKGYTF. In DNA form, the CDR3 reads TGTGCCAGCAGCCAGGGGGCAAAAGGCTACACCTTC.

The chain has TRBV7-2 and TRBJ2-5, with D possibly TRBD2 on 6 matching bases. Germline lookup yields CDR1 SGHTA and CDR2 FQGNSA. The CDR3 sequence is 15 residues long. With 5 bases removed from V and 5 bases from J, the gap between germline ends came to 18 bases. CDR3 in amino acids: CASSANGARGETQYF. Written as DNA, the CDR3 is TGTGCCAGCAGCGCGAACGGGGCCCGGGGGGAGACCCAGTACTTC.

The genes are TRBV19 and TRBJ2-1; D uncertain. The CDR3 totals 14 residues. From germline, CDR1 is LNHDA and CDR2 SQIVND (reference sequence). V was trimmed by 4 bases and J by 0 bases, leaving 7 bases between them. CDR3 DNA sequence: TGTGCCAGTAGTAAAGCAAGCTCCTACAATGAGCAGTTCTTC. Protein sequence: CASSKASSYNEQFF.